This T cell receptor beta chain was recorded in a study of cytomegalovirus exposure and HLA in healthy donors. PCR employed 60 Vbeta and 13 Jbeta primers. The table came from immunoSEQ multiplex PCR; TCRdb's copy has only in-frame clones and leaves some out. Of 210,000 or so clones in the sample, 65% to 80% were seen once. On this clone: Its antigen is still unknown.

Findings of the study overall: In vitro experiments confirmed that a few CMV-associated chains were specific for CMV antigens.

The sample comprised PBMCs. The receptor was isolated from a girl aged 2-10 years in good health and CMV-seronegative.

CDR3 in DNA: TGTGCTAGTGGTTTGGGACAGGGAAATTCACCCCTCCACTTT. Translated, it gives CASGLGQGNSPLHF. This chain uses TRBV12-5 with TRBJ1-6, with 7 bases identical to TRBD1. The CDR3 spans 14 residues. The V gene's germline CDR1 is LGHNT and CDR2 FRNRAP. V lost 1 base to trimming and J lost 7 bases; unmatched junction nucleotides: 1.